These 22 T cell receptor beta chains were sequenced from one sample in a study of patients and donors after allogeneic stem cell transplantation. TCRdb used MiXCR to reprocess the RT-PCR reads, holding one entry per CDR3 protein. The data show under 200,000 distinct CDR3 sequences, with about 32% seen just once and roughly 3% held by the top ten. The sequenced material came from blood, either unsorted or a sorted T cell fraction (not recorded which). The receptors come from a human donor who was either an allogeneic HSCT recipient or a stem cell or donor lymphocyte infusion donor (not recorded which). It is not recorded whose cells these are; they may come from a transplant donor.

The rearrangement uses TRBV5-1 and TRBJ1-4, with 8 positions matching TRBD1. V lost 1 base and J lost 8; bases outside the gene matches: 7. From germline, CDR1 is SGHRS and CDR2 YFSETQ. This CDR3 spans 15 amino acids. Here the CDR3 reads CASSLLTGEWEKLFF. In DNA form, the CDR3 reads TGCGCCAGCAGCTTGCTGACAGGGGAATGGGAAAAACTGTTTTTT.

The chain couples TRBV27 to TRBJ2-3; the match to TRBD2 covers 12 bases. The V gene end was trimmed by 3 bases and the J gene end by 5 bases; junction bases not matched to a gene: 9. The CDR3 length is 17 residues. Germline lookup yields CDR1 MNHEY and CDR2 SMNVEV (reference sequence). The CDR3 coding sequence is TGTGCCAGCAGTTTTCTTAGACTAGCGGGAGAGTTAGATACGCAGTATTTT. The encoded protein is CASSFLRLAGELDTQYF.

A few counts support this clonotype. The chain recombines TRBV12-3 or TRBV12-4 with TRBJ2-7, with D perhaps assigned TRBD1 or TRBD2 (5 bases each). The CDR3 has 14 residues. Trimming cost V 4 bases and J 0 bases, with 10 bases left between them. The CDR3 loop reads CASSWGYPSYEQYF. The CDR3 DNA reads as TGTGCCAGCAGTTGGGGGTATCCCTCCTACGAGCAGTACTTC.

The V gene is TRBV24-1, the J gene TRBJ2-5; the D gene is possibly TRBD2 (5 bases). CDR3 length equals 16 residues. The V gene lost 1 base and the J gene lost 4 bases, with 15 bases spanning the gap. Germline lookup yields CDR1 KGHDR and CDR2 SFDVKD. CDR3 in amino acids: CATSDFRGQTRETQYF. The CDR3, as DNA: TGTGCCACCAGTGATTTTAGAGGCCAAACTAGAGAGACCCAGTACTTC.

This clonotype was seen only a few times. The chain has TRBV20-1 and TRBJ2-7, with unresolved D. V lost 1 base and J 0 bases, leaving 10 bases between the germline ends. CDR1 and CDR2 from the germline V gene are DFQATT and SNEGSKA (reference sequence). The CDR3 covers 14 residues. This CDR3 is CSARGLSSSYEQYF. Here the CDR3 DNA reads TGCAGTGCTAGAGGACTCTCTAGCTCCTACGAGCAGTACTTC.

This clonotype came up once. The J gene is TRBJ2-2, the V gene TRBV5-1; D is ambiguous. The CDR3 is 15 residues long. In germline, CDR1 is SGHRS, CDR2 YFSETQ. V lost 3 bases and J lost 0, with 9 bases in between. DNA for the CDR3: TGCGCCAGCAGCTGGTTAGATCCGAACACCGGGGAGCTGTTTTTT. Its protein product is CASSWLDPNTGELFF.

Only a few counts were recorded for this clonotype. The CDR3 sequence: CASSLIPRLSTDTQYF. In nucleotides, the CDR3 is TGTGCCAGCAGTTTGATACCCAGGCTTAGCACAGATACGCAGTATTTT. This chain uses TRBV27 with TRBJ2-3, with D unclear. Germline CDR1 reads MNHEY; CDR2 reads SMNVEV (reference sequence). This CDR3 contains 16 residues. The ends were cut back, 3 bases at V and 0 bases at J, with 13 bases in the middle.

This clonotype has just a few counts. This rearrangement joins TRBV29-1 to TRBJ2-7; TRBD2 matches 7 bases. CDR1 and CDR2 (germline): SQVTM, ANQGSEA. The CDR3 contains 12 residues. Trimming took 3 bases from V and 7 from J; bases not matched to a gene: 6. The CDR3 protein is CSVDPTGGEQYF. The DNA of the CDR3 is TGCAGCGTTGATCCGACGGGGGGAGAGCAGTACTTC.

With regard to this clonotype: This clone may be a read error of a much larger clone one base away. The chain carries TRBV12-3 or TRBV12-4 and TRBJ1-5; TRBD1 agrees at 11 bases. The CDR3 loop spans 15 amino acids. This chain's CDR3 is CASSRRTGGPQHQHF. The CDR3 nucleotides are TGTGCCAGCAGCCGACGGACAGGGGGCCCTCAGCACCAGCATTTT.

This clonotype has only a few counts. The rearrangement joins TRBV12-3 or TRBV12-4 to TRBJ2-1, with D maybe TRBD2 (5 bases). The germline V and J ends were trimmed by 3 bases and 4 bases, with 13 bases remaining between them. This CDR3 is 15 amino acids long. The DNA of the CDR3 is TGTGCCAGCAGTTTGCAACGGACTTCTTACAATGAGCAGTTCTTC. Its translation is CASSLQRTSYNEQFF.

The chain carries TRBV7-9 and TRBJ2-7, with 7 bases identical to TRBD2. V lost 3 bases to trimming and J lost 7 bases; unmatched junction nucleotides: 3. The CDR3 has 12 amino acids. Germline CDR1 SEHNR, CDR2 FQNEAQ (reference sequence). CDR3 DNA: TGTGCCAGCAGCTTGTCTAGCGGTGAGCAGTACTTC. This sequence encodes CASSLSSGEQYF.

The V gene is TRBV9, the J gene TRBJ2-1; 8 bases align to TRBD2. The ends lost 5 bases at V and 0 bases at J; junction bases unmatched: 4. This CDR3 comprises 15 residues. CDR1 is SGDLS, CDR2 YYNGEE, per germline. The CDR3 DNA sequence: TGTGCCAGCAGAGCGAGCGGGAGCTCCTACAATGAGCAGTTCTTC. It encodes CASRASGSSYNEQFF.

This clonotype appeared a few times. The rearrangement uses TRBV28 and TRBJ2-5; no firm D call. This CDR3 is 15 amino acids long. V lost 3 bases, J lost 0 bases, and 11 bases lay in between. CDR1 and CDR2 from the germline V gene are MDHEN and SYDVKM. The DNA of the CDR3 is TGTGCCAGCAGTTTGCCGAGGCGGTACCAAGAGACCCAGTACTTC. Its protein is CASSLPRRYQETQYF.

The chain uses TRBV7-9 and TRBJ1-6; D may be TRBD1 (6 bases). The germline V and J ends were trimmed by 1 base and 8 bases, with 12 bases remaining between them. CDR1 and CDR2 (germline): SEHNR, FQNEAQ (reference sequence). CDR3 size: 15 residues. The CDR3 loop is CASSLDRQGHSPLHF. The DNA of the CDR3 is TGTGCCAGCAGCTTAGATCGGCAGGGGCATTCACCCCTCCACTTT.

The sample holds many counts of this clonotype. The rearrangement joins TRBV25-1 to TRBJ1-2; no clear D gene. The V gene's germline CDR1 is MGHDK and CDR2 SYGVNS. Trimming shortened V by 1 base and J by 0 bases, and 9 bases separated the two germline ends. This CDR3 is 15 amino acids long. DNA for the CDR3: TGTGCCAGCAGTGAATTGGAAGGCCCTAACTATGGCTACACCTTC. Translating gives CASSELEGPNYGYTF.

The sample holds a few counts of this clonotype. This chain links TRBV4-1 with TRBJ2-5, with D hard to call. Trimming shortened V by 1 base and J by 0 bases, and 6 bases separated the two germline ends. This CDR3 region has 14 residues. CDR1 is MGHRA, CDR2 YSYEKL, per germline. In DNA form, the CDR3 reads TGCGCCAGCAGCCAAGGGGTAAACCAAGAGACCCAGTACTTC. It is translated as CASSQGVNQETQYF.

The chain couples TRBV20-1 to TRBJ2-7; weak D call: TRBD2 (5 bases). Deletions cut 0 bases from V and 3 bases from J, with 12 bases between. This CDR3 is built from 14 residues. Per the germline V gene, CDR1 is DFQATT and CDR2 is SNEGSKA (reference sequence). CDR3: CSARDRIGVYEQYF. CDR3 in DNA: TGCAGTGCTAGAGATCGGATCGGGGTCTACGAGCAGTACTTC.

This clonotype was seen a handful of times. This sequence joins TRBV11-2 and TRBJ1-2; 8 nucleotides agree with TRBD1. V was pared by 4 bases and J by 2 bases, with 3 bases of the junction left unmatched. The CDR3 has 14 amino acids. Germline values: CDR1 SGHAT, CDR2 FQNNGV. The CDR3 region is CASSSWTGNYGYTF. CDR3 nucleotides: TGTGCCAGCAGCTCCTGGACAGGGAACTATGGCTACACCTTC.

This clonotype was counted a few times. The gene calls are TRBV5-5 and TRBJ2-5, with TRBD1 matching over 9 bases. Trimming cost V 4 bases and J 5 bases; bases outside gene matches: 3. The CDR3 contains 13 residues. The germline CDR1 and CDR2 sequences are SGHKS and YYEKEE (reference sequence). For the CDR3, the DNA is TGTGCCAGCAGCGTAGGACAGGGGGAGACCCAGTACTTC. Its translation: CASSVGQGETQYF.

The CDR3: CSVVYGSYEQYF. CDR3 nucleotides: TGCAGCGTTGTGTACGGATCCTACGAGCAGTACTTC. The V gene is TRBV29-1, the J gene TRBJ2-7; no firm D call. V was cut by 4 bases and J by 1 base, with 8 bases left in between. This CDR3 has 12 amino acids. Germline V gene sequence: CDR1 SQVTM, CDR2 ANQGSEA.

This clonotype was counted a few times. V is TRBV20-1 and J is TRBJ1-2; TRBD1 matches at 12 bases. The CDR3 totals 16 residues. CDR1 and CDR2 (germline): DFQATT, SNEGSKA (reference sequence). The junction had 10 bases not matched to a gene; V was cut back by 1 base and J by 7 bases. CDR3 sequence reads: CSARVAAGQGAFGYTF. DNA of the CDR3: TGCAGTGCTAGAGTCGCGGCGGGACAGGGGGCTTTTGGCTACACCTTC.

This clonotype was found a few times. The chain carries TRBV29-1 and TRBJ1-1; TRBD1 is a possible D gene (5 bases). Per germline, CDR1 SQVTM and CDR2 ANQGSEA. V shed 0 bases and J shed 7 bases, with 15 bases lying between them. The CDR3 is 14 residues long. CDR3 bases: TGCAGCGTTGAAGATCTTACGGGGCTCGGTGAAGCTTTCTTT. Amino acids: CSVEDLTGLGEAFF.